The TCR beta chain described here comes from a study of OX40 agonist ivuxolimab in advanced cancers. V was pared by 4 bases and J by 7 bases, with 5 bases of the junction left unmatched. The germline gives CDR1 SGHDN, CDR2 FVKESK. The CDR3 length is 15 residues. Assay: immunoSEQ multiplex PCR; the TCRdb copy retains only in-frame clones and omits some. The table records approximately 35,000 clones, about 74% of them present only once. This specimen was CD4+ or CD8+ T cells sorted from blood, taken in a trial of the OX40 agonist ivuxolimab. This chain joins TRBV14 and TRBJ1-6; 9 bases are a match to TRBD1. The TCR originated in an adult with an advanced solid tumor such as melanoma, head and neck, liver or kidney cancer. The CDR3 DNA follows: TGTGCCAGCAGCCCCCCACAGGGGGCGAATTCACCCCTCCACTTT. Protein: CASSPPQGANSPLHF.